These T cell receptor beta chains were read from a single sample in a study of cytomegalovirus exposure and HLA in healthy donors. The method was immunoSEQ multiplex PCR; TCRdb's version includes in-frame clones alone and lacks a portion of them. This sample has around 150,000 clones, with roughly 74% found just once. Sample: PBMCs. The source is a man between 18 and 35 years old in good health and CMV-seropositive. Each CDR3 is given with its conserved first and last residue. D genes are given only for firm matches. For some rows the clone size is stated as once, few or many, or as a class when expanded; others skip it.

J: TRBJ2-1
D: NA
size: NA
V: TRBV14
CDR3: CASSQRAGSYNEQFF
DNA: TGTGCCAGCAGCCAAAGGGCAGGGTCCTACAATGAGCAGTTCTTC

J: TRBJ2-4
D: TRBD1
size: NA
V: TRBV19
CDR3: CASSISIRGRFQYF
DNA: TGTGCCAGTAGTATTAGTATAAGGGGGCGCTTTCAGTACTTC

J: TRBJ2-1
D: TRBD2
size: NA
V: TRBV9
CDR3: CASSRTSGRALYEQFF
DNA: TGTGCCAGCAGCCGGACTAGCGGGAGGGCCTTATATGAGCAGTTCTTC

J: TRBJ2-5
D: TRBD1
size: NA
V: TRBV11-3
CDR3: CASSTRTGGRETQYF
DNA: TGTGCCAGCAGCACCCGGACAGGGGGGAGAGAGACCCAGTACTTC

J: TRBJ2-7
D: TRBD2
size: NA
V: TRBV29-1
CDR3: CSGASSGSYEQYF
DNA: TGCAGCGGGGCCTCTAGCGGCTCCTACGAGCAGTACTTC

J: TRBJ2-5
D: TRBD2
size: NA
V: TRBV4-1
CDR3: CASSLHSGRGQETQYF
DNA: TGCGCCAGCAGCCTCCATAGCGGGAGGGGGCAAGAGACCCAGTACTTC

J: TRBJ2-1
D: TRBD2
size: NA
V: TRBV7-8
CDR3: CASSPGLAGVSYNEQFF
DNA: TGTGCCAGCAGCCCTGGACTAGCGGGTGTGTCCTACAATGAGCAGTTCTTC

J: TRBJ2-2
D: NA
size: NA
V: TRBV6-6
CDR3: CASSFEYKGAGELFF
DNA: TGTGCCAGCAGTTTTGAATACAAGGGGGCCGGGGAGCTGTTTTTT

J: TRBJ2-5
D: TRBD1
size: NA
V: TRBV5-1
CDR3: CASGQRAGDRETQYF
DNA: TGCGCCAGCGGGCAAAGGGCTGGGGACAGAGAGACCCAGTACTTC

J: TRBJ2-7
D: NA
size: once
V: TRBV5-1
CDR3: CASSLGDLDGEQYF
DNA: TGCGCCAGCAGCTTGGGAGACCTAGATGGCGAGCAGTACTTC

J: TRBJ2-2
D: TRBD2
size: NA
V: TRBV18
CDR3: CASSPLLGLESAGELFF
DNA: TGTGCCAGCTCACCACTCCTGGGACTAGAAAGTGCCGGGGAGCTGTTTTTT

J: TRBJ1-5
D: NA
size: few
V: TRBV19
CDR3: CASSPRGHALGQPQHF
DNA: TGTGCCAGTAGTCCTAGAGGGCACGCTCTCGGTCAGCCCCAGCATTTT

J: TRBJ1-5
D: NA
size: NA
V: TRBV6-1
CDR3: CASSEGGSNQPQHF
DNA: TGTGCCAGCAGTGAGGGAGGAAGCAATCAGCCCCAGCATTTT

J: TRBJ1-4
D: TRBD1
size: few
V: TRBV27
CDR3: CASSRGTGSLRREKLFF
DNA: TGTGCCAGCAGTCGCGGGACAGGCTCCCTTCGCCGTGAAAAACTGTTTTTT

J: TRBJ2-1
D: NA
size: few
V: TRBV9
CDR3: CASSVSLFSEQFF
DNA: TGTGCCAGCAGCGTAAGTCTTTTTAGTGAGCAGTTCTTC

J: TRBJ2-2
D: NA
size: few
V: TRBV30
CDR3: CASRLENTGELFF
DNA: TGTGCCTCACGACTAGAGAACACCGGGGAGCTGTTTTTT

J: TRBJ2-5
D: NA
size: few
V: TRBV27
CDR3: CASSISGGETQYF
DNA: TGTGCCAGCAGTATCTCAGGGGGGGAGACCCAGTACTTC

J: TRBJ2-2
D: NA
size: few
V: TRBV28
CDR3: CASSLYQGTGELFF
DNA: TGTGCCAGCAGTTTATACCAGGGGACCGGGGAGCTGTTTTTT

J: TRBJ2-1
D: TRBD2
size: NA
V: TRBV9
CDR3: CASSPLSGSSYNEQFF
DNA: TGTGCCAGCAGCCCTCTTAGCGGGAGCTCCTACAATGAGCAGTTCTTC

J: TRBJ2-2
D: TRBD2
size: NA
V: TRBV7-3
CDR3: CASSFSGSSGELFF
DNA: TGTGCCAGCAGCTTTAGCGGGAGTTCCGGGGAGCTGTTTTTT

J: TRBJ2-2
D: TRBD2
size: NA
V: TRBV19
CDR3: CASSPSGTTGELFF
DNA: TGTGCCAGTAGTCCTAGCGGGACCACCGGGGAGCTGTTTTTT

J: TRBJ2-4
D: NA
size: NA
V: TRBV28
CDR3: CASSSTGFEAKNIQYF
DNA: TGTGCCAGCAGTTCCACAGGGTTTGAAGCCAAAAACATTCAGTACTTC

J: TRBJ1-1
D: NA
size: NA
V: TRBV6-6
CDR3: CASRTGSEAFF
DNA: TGTGCCAGCAGAACAGGGTCTGAAGCTTTCTTT

J: TRBJ2-1
D: NA
size: NA
V: TRBV5-1
CDR3: CASSSQGGLINEQFF
DNA: TGCGCCAGCAGCTCTCAGGGGGGATTGATCAATGAGCAGTTCTTC

J: TRBJ2-1
D: NA
size: NA
V: TRBV2
CDR3: CASSGTSYNEQFF
DNA: TGTGCCAGCAGTGGGACTTCCTACAATGAGCAGTTCTTC

J: TRBJ2-7
D: TRBD2
size: NA
V: TRBV13
CDR3: CASSESGGVEDF
DNA: TGTGCCAGCAGCGAAAGTGGGGGGGTGGAAGACTTC

J: TRBJ2-5
D: TRBD2
size: NA
V: TRBV5-1
CDR3: CASSWGGQAKETQYF
DNA: TGCGCCAGCAGCTGGGGAGGGCAGGCTAAAGAGACCCAGTACTTC

J: TRBJ2-7
D: TRBD2
size: NA
V: TRBV5-1
CDR3: CASSLAIVASGRHEQYF
DNA: TGCGCCAGCAGCTTGGCCATCGTGGCTAGCGGGAGGCACGAGCAGTACTTC

J: TRBJ2-1
D: TRBD1
size: few
V: TRBV6-5
CDR3: CASSYGQGVVPQQFF
DNA: TGTGCCAGCAGTTACGGACAGGGGGTGGTACCCCAGCAGTTCTTC

J: TRBJ2-7
D: NA
size: few
V: TRBV5-1
CDR3: CASSLVVGHEQYF
DNA: TGCGCCAGCAGCTTGGTGGTGGGCCACGAGCAGTACTTC

J: TRBJ1-2
D: NA
size: NA
V: TRBV15
CDR3: CATSRDPRGLDYGYTF
DNA: TGTGCCACCAGCAGAGATCCCCGGGGTTTGGACTATGGCTACACCTTC

J: TRBJ2-5
D: NA
size: NA
V: TRBV7-2
CDR3: CASSLDSGLPPQETQYF
DNA: TGTGCCAGCAGCTTAGATTCGGGACTCCCTCCCCAAGAGACCCAGTACTTC

J: TRBJ2-7
D: NA
size: NA
V: TRBV25-1
CDR3: CASSTVQEGEQYF
DNA: TGTGCCAGCAGCACGGTCCAGGAAGGCGAGCAGTACTTC

J: TRBJ2-1
D: NA
size: NA
V: TRBV13
CDR3: CASSGDPKTGDYNEQFF
DNA: TGTGCCAGCAGCGGAGACCCCAAGACAGGAGATTACAATGAGCAGTTCTTC

J: TRBJ1-1
D: NA
size: NA
V: TRBV30
CDR3: CAWKRQGRTEAFF
DNA: TGTGCCTGGAAACGTCAGGGAAGGACTGAAGCTTTCTTT

J: TRBJ2-4
D: TRBD2
size: NA
V: TRBV7-2
CDR3: CASSPTGGGRAKNIQYF
DNA: TGTGCCAGCAGCCCAACGGGCGGGGGTCGGGCCAAAAACATTCAGTACTTC

J: TRBJ2-1
D: TRBD1
size: NA
V: TRBV5-1
CDR3: CASSGTVSSYNEQFF
DNA: TGCGCCAGCAGCGGGACAGTAAGCTCCTACAATGAGCAGTTCTTC

J: TRBJ1-2
D: NA
size: NA
V: TRBV2
CDR3: CASIESPGYGYTF
DNA: TGTGCCAGCATCGAGTCGCCGGGCTATGGCTACACCTTC

J: TRBJ2-7
D: NA
size: NA
V: TRBV6-1
CDR3: CASSPSPAGPYEQYF
DNA: TGTGCCAGCAGCCCCTCCCCCGCGGGACCCTACGAGCAGTACTTC

J: TRBJ2-4
D: TRBD1
size: NA
V: TRBV29-1
CDR3: CSVVGTVGNIQYF
DNA: TGCAGCGTTGTTGGGACAGTGGGAAACATTCAGTACTTC

J: TRBJ2-7
D: NA
size: NA
V: TRBV2
CDR3: CASSLEVYEQYF
DNA: TGTGCCAGCAGTTTAGAGGTCTACGAGCAGTACTTC

J: TRBJ1-4
D: NA
size: NA
V: TRBV30
CDR3: CAWSVRTVHEKLFF
DNA: TGTGCCTGGAGTGTACGCACAGTGCATGAAAAACTGTTTTTT

J: TRBJ1-5
D: TRBD1
size: NA
V: TRBV28
CDR3: CASRTPGQGFVQPQHF
DNA: TGTGCCAGCCGAACCCCGGGACAGGGGTTTGTTCAGCCCCAGCATTTT

J: TRBJ1-2
D: NA
size: NA
V: TRBV6-5
CDR3: CASRAGSGYTF
DNA: TGTGCCAGCAGGGCCGGGAGCGGCTACACCTTC

J: TRBJ2-1
D: TRBD2
size: NA
V: TRBV6-5
CDR3: CASSSRLAGGPNEQFF
DNA: TGTGCCAGCAGTTCCCGACTAGCGGGAGGGCCTAATGAGCAGTTCTTC

J: TRBJ2-1
D: NA
size: NA
V: TRBV7-9
CDR3: CASSRRGSSYNEQFF
DNA: TGTGCCAGCAGCCGCAGAGGGAGCTCCTACAATGAGCAGTTCTTC

J: TRBJ1-2
D: NA
size: NA
V: TRBV20-1
CDR3: CSAKGTCSYTF
DNA: TGCAGTGCTAAAGGGACATGCAGCTACACCTTC